This record covers a single T cell receptor beta chain. Those who participated ranged in age from roughly 18 to 89 years and resided in 20 to 25 US areas. This record belongs to a study of blood T cell repertoires in COVID-19. Looking at the study overall: COVID-19 samples, acute and convalescent, were from the United States, Italy and Spain.

Measured with immunoSEQ multiplex PCR; TCRdb has only the in-frame clones, and not every one. The sample has under 200,000 clones, roughly 90% seen once. The sample was PBMCs or T cells enriched from blood (not recorded which). The sequence came from a woman aged 45-65 years who had recovered from COVID-19.

In DNA, the CDR3 is TGTGCCAGCACACAGGGTTTCGATAATTCACCCCTCCACTTT. It codes for CASTQGFDNSPLHF. The rearrangement uses TRBV9 and TRBJ1-6; weak D call: TRBD1 (6 bases). Looked up from germline, CDR1 is SGDLS and CDR2 is YYNGEE. There are 14 residues in the CDR3. With 6 bases removed from V and 5 bases from J, the gap between germline ends came to 12 bases. Filled out from reference TRBV9 and TRBJ1-6, the complete variable domain reads DSGVTQTPKHLITATGQRVTLRCSPRSGDLSVYWYQQSLDQGLQFLIQYYNGEERAKGNILERFSAQQFPDLHSELNLSSLELGDSALYFCASTQGFDNSPLHFGNGTRLTVT.